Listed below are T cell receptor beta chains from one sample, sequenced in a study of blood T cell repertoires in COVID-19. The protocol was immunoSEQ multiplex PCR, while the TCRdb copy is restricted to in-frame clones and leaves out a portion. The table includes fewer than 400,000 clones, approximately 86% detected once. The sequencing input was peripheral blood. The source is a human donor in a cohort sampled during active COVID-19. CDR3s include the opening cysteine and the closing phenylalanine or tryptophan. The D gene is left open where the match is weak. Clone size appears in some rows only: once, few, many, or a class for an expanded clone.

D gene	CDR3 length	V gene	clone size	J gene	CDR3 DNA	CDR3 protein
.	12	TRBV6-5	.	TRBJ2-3	TGTGCCAGCAGCAGGAACACAGATACGCAGTATTTT	CASSRNTDTQYF
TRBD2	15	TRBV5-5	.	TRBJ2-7	TGTGCCAGCAGCCGCCGGGAGGGAGGAACCTACGAGCAGTACTTC	CASSRREGGTYEQYF
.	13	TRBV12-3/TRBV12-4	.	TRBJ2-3	TGTGCCAGCAGTCCGGGGGATACAGATACGCAGTATTTT	CASSPGDTDTQYF
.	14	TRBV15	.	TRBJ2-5	TGTGCCACCAGCAGAGGGTCGGGGCAAGAGACCCAGTACTTC	CATSRGSGQETQYF
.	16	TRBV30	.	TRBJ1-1	TGTGCCTGGAGTGTCGAGGGGCCGGGGGGGAACACTGAAGCTTTCTTT	CAWSVEGPGGNTEAFF
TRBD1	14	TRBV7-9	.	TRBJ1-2	TGTGCCAGCAGCCGGACAGGGGGGGACTATGGCTACACCTTC	CASSRTGGDYGYTF
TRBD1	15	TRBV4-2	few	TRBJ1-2	TGTGCCAGCAGCCAAGGGACAGGGCTTGACTATGGCTACACCTTC	CASSQGTGLDYGYTF
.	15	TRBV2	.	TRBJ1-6	TGTGCCAGCAGTGTTCAAGGACAGAATAATTCACCCCTCCACTTT	CASSVQGQNNSPLHF
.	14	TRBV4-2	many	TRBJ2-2	TGTGCCAGCAGCCACGATGGGACTCCCCGGGAGCTGTTTTTT	CASSHDGTPRELFF
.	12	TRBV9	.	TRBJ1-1	TGTGCCAGCAGCGAAAACAGGTGTCGGGCTTTCTTT	CASSENRCRAFF
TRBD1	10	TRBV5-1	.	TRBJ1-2	TGCGCCAGCGCGACAGGGTCGAGCACCTTC	CASATGSSTF
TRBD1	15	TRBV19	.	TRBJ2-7	TGTGCCAGTACCAAGGACGGGGACAGGGTCTACGAGCAGTACTTC	CASTKDGDRVYEQYF
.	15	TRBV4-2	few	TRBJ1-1	TGTGCCAGCAGCCAAGATTTACGGGTCCGCACTGAAGCTTTCTTT	CASSQDLRVRTEAFF
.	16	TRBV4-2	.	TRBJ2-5	TGTGCCAGCAGCCAGTTCGTTCGGCCGGAGGGAGAGACCCAGTACTTC	CASSQFVRPEGETQYF
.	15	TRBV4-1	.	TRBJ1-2	TGCGCCAGCAGCCAAGATATGGACATACCCTATGGCTACACCTTC	CASSQDMDIPYGYTF
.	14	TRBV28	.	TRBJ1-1	TGTGCCAGCACCCCGGGGGATGACTACACTGAAGCTTTCTTT	CASTPGDDYTEAFF
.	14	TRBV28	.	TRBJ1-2	TGTGCCAGCAGGACCACAGGGTCTAACTATGGCTACACCTTC	CASRTTGSNYGYTF
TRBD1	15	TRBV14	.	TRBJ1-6	TGTGCCAGCAGTCCTACGACAGGGGAGAGATCACCCCTCCACTTT	CASSPTTGERSPLHF
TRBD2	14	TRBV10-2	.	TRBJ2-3	TGCGCCAGCAGCCGAGCGGGGAGAGCAGATACGCAGTATTTT	CASSRAGRADTQYF
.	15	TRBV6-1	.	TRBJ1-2	TGTGCCAGCAGTGAAACGAGGGTAGAGAACTATGGCTACACCTTC	CASSETRVENYGYTF
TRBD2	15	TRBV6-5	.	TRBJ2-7	TGTGCCAGCAAAAGGACTAGCGGCGTCTCCTACGAGCAGTACTTC	CASKRTSGVSYEQYF
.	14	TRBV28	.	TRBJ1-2	TGTGCCAGCAGTTTGACAGGCGCTTGGGAAGGCTACACCTTC	CASSLTGAWEGYTF
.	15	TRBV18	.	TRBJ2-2	TGTGCCAGCTCACCCCGACGGGAGAACACCGGGGAGCTGTTTTTT	CASSPRRENTGELFF
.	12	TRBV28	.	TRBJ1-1	TGTGCCAGCAGTTTAAGAGGAACTGAAGCTTTCTTT	CASSLRGTEAFF
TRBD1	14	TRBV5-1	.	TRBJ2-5	TGCGCCAGCAGCTTCGGGACAGTGAGAGAGACCCAGTACTTC	CASSFGTVRETQYF
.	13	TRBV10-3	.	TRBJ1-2	TGTGCCATCAGTGACTCAGGGATCTATGGCTACACCTTC	CAISDSGIYGYTF
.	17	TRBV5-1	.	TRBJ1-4	TGCGCCAGCAGCTTGGAGCCTCAGGGGTTAACTAATGAAAAACTGTTTTTT	CASSLEPQGLTNEKLFF
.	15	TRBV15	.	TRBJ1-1	TGTGCCACCAGCAGAGATCAGGTGGAGGACACTGAAGCTTTCTTT	CATSRDQVEDTEAFF
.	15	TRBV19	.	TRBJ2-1	TGTGCCAGTAGTATAGGTAGCCCGTCCTACAATGAGCAGTTCTTC	CASSIGSPSYNEQFF
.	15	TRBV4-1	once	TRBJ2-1	TGCGCCAGCAGCCCGGGACTTGCCTACTCAAATGAGCAGTTCTTC	CASSPGLAYSNEQFF
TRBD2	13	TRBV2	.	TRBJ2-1	TGTGCCAGCAGTCTGGGACTATTGAATGAGCAGTTCTTC	CASSLGLLNEQFF
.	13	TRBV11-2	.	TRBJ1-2	TGTGCCAGCAGCCGCGGGACCGTAATTGGCTACACCTTC	CASSRGTVIGYTF
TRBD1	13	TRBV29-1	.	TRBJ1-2	TGCAGCGTGGGGGACAGGGGGCGCGGAGGCTACACCTTC	CSVGDRGRGGYTF